This T cell receptor (beta chain) was profiled in a study of PD-1 blockade in classical Hodgkin lymphoma. Study-level results: The CD4+ diversity rise by C4D1 was clearest in complete responders. Among the patients, those starting nivolumab under 1 year after ASCT were excluded. Newly diagnosed patients were reported to exhibit reduced baseline TCR diversity relative to healthy donors.

Repertoires were generated with immunoSEQ multiplex PCR, while TCRdb's copy carries only in-frame clones and drops some. The sample has 15,000 to 20,000 clones, 70% to 90% seen once. After removal of 5 bases from V and 8 bases from J, the junction contained 12 bases not matched to a gene. The CDR3 is 15 amino acids. Per the germline V gene, CDR1 is SGHTA and CDR2 is FQGNSA. Details on this clone: Its antigen is not identified.

Relapses following autologous stem cell transplantation were seen in all patients, with brentuximab vedotin exposure varying. Negative selection with magnetic separation was used to purify CD4+ T cells from thawed PBMCs. The sample in question was CD4+ T cells from blood, obtained at baseline. The sequence was obtained from a human donor with classical Hodgkin lymphoma. The chain joins TRBV7-2 to TRBJ2-3; 8 bases agree with TRBD2. The CDR3 bases are TGTGCCAGCAGCCCGGGGGGGACTGCGGGTTCTACGCAGTATTTT. It yields the protein CASSPGGTAGSTQYF.